Below are 32 T cell receptor beta chains sequenced from a single sample in a study of OX40 agonist ivuxolimab in advanced cancers. Profiling relied on immunoSEQ multiplex PCR, and the TCRdb table lists in-frame clones only, not all of them. Here the sample spans about 33,000 clones, about 74% being singletons. Sequenced here: CD4+ or CD8+ T cells sorted from blood, sampled in a trial of the OX40 agonist ivuxolimab. The source is an adult with an advanced solid tumor such as melanoma, head and neck, liver or kidney cancer.

V gene TRBV2 combines with J gene TRBJ2-7; 9 bases align to TRBD1. The germline CDR1 and CDR2 sequences are SNHLY and FYNNEI. V lost 3 bases, J lost 6 bases, and 6 bases stayed unmatched. The CDR3 is 14 amino acids. The CDR3 nucleotides are TGTGCCAGCAGTGAGCAAGACAGGGGGGTCGAGCAGTACGTC. It codes for CASSEQDRGVEQYV.

The rearrangement joins TRBV6-5 to TRBJ1-1, with a possible D match to TRBD1 (6 bases). CDR3 length: 14 amino acids. V was trimmed by 6 bases and J by 1 base, leaving 12 bases between them. Germline lookup yields CDR1 MNHEY and CDR2 SVGAGI. This chain's CDR3 is CASRTGTRNTEAFF. The CDR3 DNA sequence: TGTGCCAGCAGGACCGGGACACGGAACACTGAAGCTTTCTTT.

This rearrangement joins TRBV5-1 to TRBJ2-5; 7 bases match TRBD1. Looked up from germline, CDR1 is SGHRS and CDR2 is YFSETQ. Trimming at V came to 4 bases and at J to 5 bases, leaving 11 bases not matched to a gene. CDR3 length: 15 residues. The chain's CDR3 is CASSPYRGFRETQYF. CDR3 in DNA: TGCGCCAGCAGCCCATACAGGGGATTTCGGGAGACCCAGTACTTC. Full variable domain (rest looked up from reference TRBV5-1 and TRBJ2-5): KAGVTQTPRYLIKTRGQQVTLSCSPISGHRSVSWYQQTPGQGLQFLFEYFSETQRNKGNFPGRFSGRQFSNSRSEMNVSTLELGDSALYLCASSPYRGFRETQYFGPGTRLLVL.

V is TRBV5-8 and J is TRBJ2-5; weak D call: TRBD2 (6 bases). Germline CDR1 reads SGHTS; CDR2 reads YDEGEE. This CDR3 contains 15 residues. The ends were cut back, 4 bases at V and 4 bases at J, with 17 bases in the middle. The CDR3 sequence is CASSHIRGGIETQYF. In DNA form, the CDR3 reads TGTGCCAGCAGCCATATTCGAGGAGGGATAGAGACCCAGTACTTC. Looking up the rest from reference TRBV5-8 and TRBJ2-5 gives the full variable domain: EAGVTQSPTHLIKTRGQQATLRCSPISGHTSVYWYQQALGLGLQFLLWYDEGEERNRGNFPPRFSGRQFPNYSSELNVNALELEDSALYLCASSHIRGGIETQYFGPGTRLLVL.

The V and J genes are TRBV21-1 and TRBJ2-5; the table's D call of TRBD2 was not tested on the DNA. TRBV21-1 is a pseudogene segment. The CDR3 runs to 8 residues. CDR3 protein: CASSNLHF. The CDR3 DNA follows: TGTGCCAGCAGCAATCTACACTTC.

The table lists this clone with a few counts. The CDR3 region is CSVLSGYGYTF. CDR3 nucleotides: TGCAGCGTTTTAAGTGGGTATGGCTACACCTTC. The V and J genes are TRBV29-1 and TRBJ1-2; no definite D call. This CDR3 has 11 amino acids. The germline gives CDR1 SQVTM, CDR2 ANQGSEA. With 5 bases removed from V and 5 bases from J, the gap between germline ends came to 9 bases.

DNA of the CDR3: TGTGCCAGCAGCTTTCTCGCGTCAGCCGGAGGCAATGAGCAGTTCTTC. Translating it yields CASSFLASAGGNEQFF. The chain couples TRBV5-4 to TRBJ2-1, with a possible D match to TRBD2 (5 bases). CDR1 and CDR2 (germline): SGHNT, YYREEE (reference sequence). The CDR3 loop spans 16 amino acids. Trimming shortened V by 2 bases and J by 6 bases, and 18 bases separated the two germline ends.

This clone has more than one count but fewer than ten. V usage is TRBV7-2 and J usage is TRBJ1-5; D remains ambiguous. The length of the CDR3 is 14 residues. V was cut by 1 base and J by 6 bases, with 10 bases left in between. The germline gives CDR1 SGHTA, CDR2 FQGNSA. The CDR3 DNA reads TGTGCCAGCAGCTTAGGCCCCGTTAGTCAGCCCCAGCATTTT. It codes for CASSLGPVSQPQHF.

V usage is TRBV4-1 and J usage is TRBJ2-3, with unresolved D. The CDR3 totals 17 residues. The germline V gene encodes CDR1 MGHRA and CDR2 YSYEKL. Trimming removed 0 bases at V and 0 bases at J, with 13 bases between. The CDR3 DNA sequence: TGCGCCAGCAGCCAAGATAGTCGCGGATCTAGCACAGATACGCAGTATTTT. Translated, it gives CASSQDSRGSSTDTQYF.

V gene TRBV5-1 combines with J gene TRBJ1-2, with 8 positions matching TRBD1. CDR1 and CDR2 (germline): SGHRS, YFSETQ. Trimming took 7 bases from V and 8 from J; bases not matched to a gene: 10. This CDR3 has 13 residues. In DNA, the CDR3 is TGCGCCAGCGCCTTGGACAGGGCGAGAGGCTACACCTTC. It encodes CASALDRARGYTF.

The V gene is TRBV6-5, the J gene TRBJ1-4; D gene unclear. CDR3 length equals 14 residues. The germline V and J ends were trimmed by 0 bases and 10 bases, with 12 bases remaining between them. Germline V gene data show CDR1 as MNHEY and CDR2 as SVGAGI. CDR3 sequence reads: CASSYSEGPGKLFF. DNA of the CDR3: TGTGCCAGCAGTTACTCGGAGGGTCCAGGAAAACTGTTTTTT.

This clone has more than one count but fewer than ten. This rearrangement joins TRBV7-6 to TRBJ1-3; D gene ambiguous. This CDR3 contains 15 residues. CDR1 and CDR2 from the germline V gene are SGHVS and FNYEAQ. Trimming removed 2 bases at V and 0 bases at J, with 8 bases between. CDR3 sequence: CASSLTTYSGNTIYF. CDR3 nucleotide sequence: TGTGCCAGCAGCTTAACCACTTACTCTGGAAACACCATATATTTT. Complete variable domain (other parts from reference TRBV7-6 and TRBJ1-3): GAGVSQSPRYKVTKRGQDVALRCDPISGHVSLYWYRQALGQGPEFLTYFNYEAQQDKSGLPNDRFSAERPEGSISTLTIQRTEQRDSAMYRCASSLTTYSGNTIYFGEGSWLTVV.

This clone appeared a few times. The CDR3 bases are TGTGCGCACAATCGGGGGGCTCGGAACTCACCCCTCCACTTT. Amino acids: CAHNRGARNSPLHF. The genes are TRBV30 and TRBJ1-6; D perhaps matches TRBD1 (6 bases). Germline CDR1 reads GTSNPN; CDR2 reads SVGIG (reference sequence). The CDR3 is 14 amino acids.

The genes are TRBV10-3 and TRBJ2-5; tentative D call: TRBD1 (6 bases). Germline V gene sequence: CDR1 ENHRY, CDR2 SYGVKD. The CDR3 has 13 residues. V was pared by 10 bases and J by 2 bases, with 14 bases between. The CDR3 here is CATRTEIQETQYF. Written as DNA, the CDR3 is TGTGCCACCCGGACAGAGATACAAGAGACCCAGTACTTC.

The gene calls are TRBV15 and TRBJ1-3; 9 positions agree with TRBD1. The CDR3 has 15 residues. V was pared by 2 bases and J by 4 bases, with 3 bases of the junction left unmatched. Germline-derived CDR1 and CDR2 are LNHNV and YYDKDF (reference sequence). This CDR3 reads CATSRQQGAGNTIYF. In nucleotides, the CDR3 is TGTGCCACCAGCAGACAACAGGGGGCAGGAAACACCATATATTTT.

This clone has only one observation. The rearrangement links TRBV19 to TRBJ1-1, with unresolved D. Trimming cost V 2 bases and J 0 bases, with 10 bases left between them. CDR1 and CDR2 from the germline V gene are LNHDA and SQIVND (reference sequence). The CDR3 is 15 residues long. The CDR3 DNA follows: TGTGCCAGTAGTATAAGCAGACTAATGAACACTGAAGCTTTCTTT. This sequence encodes CASSISRLMNTEAFF.

This chain joins TRBV5-1 and TRBJ2-3, with 14 bases matching TRBD2. The CDR3 is 16 residues long. Germline V lookup: CDR1 SGHRS, CDR2 YFSETQ. The V segment lost 4 bases and the J segment 4 bases; nucleotides outside the gene matches: 5. CDR3 DNA sequence: TGCGCCAGCAGCGCCCTGACTAGCGGGGGGGCAGATACGCAGTATTTT. It is translated as CASSALTSGGADTQYF.

This chain links TRBV5-5 with TRBJ2-7, with D hard to call. V shed 0 bases and J shed 1 base, with 11 bases lying between them. This CDR3 is 15 amino acids long. Per the germline V gene, CDR1 is SGHKS and CDR2 is YYEKEE (reference sequence). The CDR3 DNA reads TGTGCCAGCAGCTTGGGCTGGGTATCGTCCTACGAGCAGTACGTC. Protein product: CASSLGWVSSYEQYV.

In this sample, this clone turned up a few times. The chain carries TRBV5-1 and TRBJ2-7; TRBD1 aligns across 11 bases. The V gene's germline CDR1 is SGHRS and CDR2 YFSETQ. The CDR3 extends over 14 amino acids. Trimming at V came to 3 bases and at J to 3 bases, leaving 2 bases not matched to a gene. CDR3 nucleotides: TGCGCCAGCAGCTGGGACAGGGGGATCTACGAGCAGTACGTC. Translation gives CASSWDRGIYEQYV.

This clone was detected a few times. V gene TRBV7-8 combines with J gene TRBJ1-1; unclear D gene. V was shortened by 2 bases and J by 1 base, with 8 bases between the two germline ends. The CDR3 is made up of 14 amino acids. Germline V lookup: CDR1 SGHVS, CDR2 FQNEAQ. The CDR3 region is CASSLINANTEAFF. The CDR3 region has the DNA TGTGCCAGCAGCTTAATCAATGCGAACACTGAAGCTTTCTTT. The entire variable domain, with the rest obtained from reference TRBV7-8 and TRBJ1-1, is as follows: GAGVSQSPRYKVAKRGQDVALRCDPISGHVSLFWYQQALGQGPEFLTYFQNEAQLDKSGLPSDRFFAERPEGSVSTLKIQRTQQEDSAVYLCASSLINANTEAFFGQGTRLTVV.

The count of this clone is one. The chain employs TRBV21-1 and TRBJ2-5; the table's D call of TRBD1 was not tested on the DNA. The better agreement between TRBJ2-7 and the DNA end casts doubt on the J call. TRBV21-1 is a documented pseudogene. This CDR3 has 13 amino acids. Here the CDR3 DNA reads TGTGCCAGCAGCGCGGACAGGGCCTACGAGCAGTACTTC. Translating gives CASSADRAYEQYF.

The chain is built from TRBV18 and TRBJ1-3; tentative D call: TRBD1 (5 bases). Germline CDR1 and CDR2: KGHSH and LQKENI. V lost 3 bases and J 5 bases, leaving 17 bases between the germline ends. The CDR3 runs 16 residues. The CDR3 is CASSPGTGSIRNTIYF. The CDR3 DNA reads TGTGCCAGCTCACCGGGAACAGGAAGTATACGAAACACCATATATTTT.

This chain joins TRBV19 and TRBJ2-4, with 11 bases aligning to TRBD2. J lost 6 bases, V lost 5 bases, and 24 bases had no gene match. This CDR3 comprises 21 residues. Germline CDR1 is LNHDA and CDR2 is SQIVND (reference sequence). The CDR3 DNA reads TGTGCCAGTAGTGTACAGGGGCTAGCGGGGGGCCAGACGCAAAACCCAAACATTCAGTACTTC. It codes for CASSVQGLAGGQTQNPNIQYF. Looking up the rest from reference TRBV19 and TRBJ2-4 gives the full variable domain: DGGITQSPKYLFRKEGQNVTLSCEQNLNHDAMYWYRQDPGQGLRLIYYSQIVNDFQKGDIAEGYSVSREKKESFPLTVTSAQKNPTAFYLCASSVQGLAGGQTQNPNIQYFGAGTRLSVL.

The chain is built from TRBV28 and TRBJ2-7, with no clear D. V dropped 3 bases and J dropped 0 bases, with 9 bases sitting between them. The CDR3 loop spans 14 amino acids. Germline assignment: CDR1 MDHEN and CDR2 SYDVKM. CDR3 protein: CASSLDGRSYEQYF. CDR3 coding DNA: TGTGCCAGCAGTTTGGACGGCCGCTCCTACGAGCAGTACTTC.

As DNA, the CDR3 is TGTGCCAGCAGCGTGTTCCTAGCGGGGGGTCCAGATACGCAGTATTTT. Its translation: CASSVFLAGGPDTQYF. This chain uses TRBV9 with TRBJ2-3; TRBD2 agrees at 11 bases. The CDR3 has 16 amino acids. J gave up 4 bases and V 2 bases, and 6 bases lay outside the gene matches. Per the germline V gene, CDR1 is SGDLS and CDR2 is YYNGEE.

V is TRBV4-1 and J is TRBJ1-1; D not certain. Trimming shortened V by 2 bases and J by 0 bases, and 7 bases separated the two germline ends. This CDR3 region has 14 residues. Germline loops: CDR1 MGHRA, CDR2 YSYEKL. The CDR3, as DNA: TGCGCCAGCAGCCAATCTACTATGAACACTGAAGCTTTCTTT. Residues: CASSQSTMNTEAFF.

This clone was seen just once. V usage is TRBV11-3 and J usage is TRBJ2-7; 8 nucleotides align to TRBD1. V lost 3 bases, J lost 5 bases, and 3 bases stayed unmatched. Germline V gene sequence: CDR1 SGHNT, CDR2 YENEEA. The CDR3 totals 13 residues. This CDR3 reads CASSLMTGDEQYF. CDR3 in DNA: TGTGCCAGCAGCTTGATGACAGGGGACGAGCAGTACTTC.

The V gene is TRBV27, the J gene TRBJ2-7; D might be TRBD1 (5 bases). This CDR3 has 12 residues. From germline, CDR1 is MNHEY and CDR2 SMNVEV (reference sequence). The V end lost 6 bases, the J end lost 1 base, and 7 bases lay between the germline ends. The CDR3 DNA is TGTGCCAGCAGCTCAGGGTCCTACGAGCAGTACTTC. It translates to CASSSGSYEQYF.

This sequence joins TRBV6-1 and TRBJ1-2; 7 nucleotides match TRBD1. CDR1 is MNHNS and CDR2 is SASEGT in the germline V gene. The CDR3 has 13 residues. V gave up 5 bases and J gave up 4 bases; unmatched junction bases: 4. CDR3 loop: CASSPWTGYGYTF. DNA of the CDR3: TGTGCCAGCAGTCCCTGGACAGGCTATGGCTACACCTTC.

The V gene is TRBV7-9, the J gene TRBJ1-4; no firm D call. This CDR3 region has 15 residues. Trimming pared 4 bases from V and 0 bases from J, leaving 9 bases between. Germline CDR1 SEHNR, CDR2 FQNEAQ (reference sequence). The CDR3 DNA sequence: TGTGCCAGCAGCTCCATGAGGGCAACTAATGAAAAACTGTTTTTT. Encoded protein: CASSSMRATNEKLFF.

Written as DNA, the CDR3 is TGTGCCAGCAGTGAACGGAGGGTTAGTCAGCCCCAGCATTTT. Protein sequence: CASSERRVSQPQHF. V gene TRBV2 combines with J gene TRBJ1-5; D remains ambiguous. The V gene lost 2 bases and the J gene lost 6 bases, with 11 bases spanning the gap. The CDR3 is 14 amino acids. Germline loops: CDR1 SNHLY, CDR2 FYNNEI.

The chain couples TRBV6-1 to TRBJ1-2, with a possible D match to TRBD1 (5 bases). CDR3 length: 12 residues. Trimming removed 10 bases from V and 3 bases from J, with 12 bases in between. The germline gives CDR1 MNHNS, CDR2 SASEGT. CDR3 protein: CATPDRYYGYTF. The CDR3 DNA reads as TGTGCCACCCCCGACAGATACTATGGCTACACCTTC.